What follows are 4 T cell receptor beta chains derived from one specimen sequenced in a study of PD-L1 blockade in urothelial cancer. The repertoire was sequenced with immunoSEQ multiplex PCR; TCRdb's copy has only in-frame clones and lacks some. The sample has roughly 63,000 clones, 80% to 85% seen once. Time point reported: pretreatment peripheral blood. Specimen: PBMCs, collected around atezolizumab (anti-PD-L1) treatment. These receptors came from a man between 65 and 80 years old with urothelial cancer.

The CDR3 sequence is CASSDRDRGLHQPQHF. In nucleotides, the CDR3 is TGTGCCAGCAGCGACCGGGACAGGGGGTTACATCAGCCCCAGCATTTT. The genes are TRBV7-2 and TRBJ1-5; the match to TRBD1 covers 11 bases. V was pared by 5 bases and J by 5 bases, with 8 bases of the junction left unmatched. Per the germline V gene, CDR1 is SGHTA and CDR2 is FQGNSA. This CDR3 is built from 16 residues.

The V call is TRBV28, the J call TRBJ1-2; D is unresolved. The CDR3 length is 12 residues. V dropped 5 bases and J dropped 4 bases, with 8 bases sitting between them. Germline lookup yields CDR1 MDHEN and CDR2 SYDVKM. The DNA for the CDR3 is TGTGCCAGCAGTCCCAGAACCTATGGCTACACCTTC. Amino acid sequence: CASSPRTYGYTF.

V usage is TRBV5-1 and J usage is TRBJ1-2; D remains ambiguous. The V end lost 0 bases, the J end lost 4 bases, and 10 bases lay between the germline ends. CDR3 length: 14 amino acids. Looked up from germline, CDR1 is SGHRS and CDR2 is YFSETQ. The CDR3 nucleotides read TGCGCCAGCAGCTTGGGGCTCCCCGCCTATGGCTACACCTTC. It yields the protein CASSLGLPAYGYTF. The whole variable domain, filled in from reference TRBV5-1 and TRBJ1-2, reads KAGVTQTPRYLIKTRGQQVTLSCSPISGHRSVSWYQQTPGQGLQFLFEYFSETQRNKGNFPGRFSGRQFSNSRSEMNVSTLELGDSALYLCASSLGLPAYGYTFGSGTRLTVV.

This chain's CDR3 is CASSPQGALAHGYTF. Written as DNA, the CDR3 is TGTGCCAGCAGCCCCCAGGGGGCGCTGGCGCATGGCTACACCTTC. The chain recombines TRBV13 with TRBJ1-2; the match to TRBD1 covers 8 bases. CDR3 length: 15 residues. Germline V gene sequence: CDR1 PRHDT, CDR2 FYEKMQ (reference sequence). The junction had 11 bases not matched to a gene; V was cut back by 5 bases and J by 6 bases.